One and the same sample provided the 13 T cell receptor beta chains below, sequenced in a study of beta chain features in type 1 diabetes. Sequencing targeted expressed TCRB transcripts, as all isolated RNA had been reverse transcribed. Method: immunoSEQ multiplex PCR; TCRdb's copy keeps in-frame clones and lacks some. This table holds 600,000 to 650,000 clones, 15% to 18% found once. Material: naive CD4+ T cells from blood. The source of these receptors is a man between 18 and 35 years old in good health.

In this sample, this clone turned up a few times. The chain uses TRBV9 and TRBJ2-4, with TRBD1 identical over 8 bases. CDR3 length: 15 residues. Trimming took 7 bases from V and 6 from J; bases not matched to a gene: 12. CDR1 is SGDLS, CDR2 YYNGEE, per germline. The CDR3 region is CASGSDGTGRNIQYF. CDR3 coding DNA: TGTGCCAGCGGCTCCGACGGGACAGGTCGAAACATTCAGTACTTC.

With respect to this clone: At the DNA level, this CDR3 is encoded by other sequences in the same sample as well. The CDR3 loop reads CASRTANYGYTF. In DNA form, the CDR3 reads TGTGCCAGCCGGACAGCTAACTATGGCTACACCTTC. This chain links TRBV28 with TRBJ1-2; D is possibly TRBD1 (6 bases). This CDR3 region has 12 residues. Germline V gene lookup returns CDR1 MDHEN and CDR2 SYDVKM. Trimming removed 8 bases at V and 0 bases at J, with 7 bases between.

This clone has a handful of counts. The chain couples TRBV7-9 to TRBJ2-3; no clear D. V lost 5 bases, J lost 5 bases, and 8 bases lay in between. Germline-derived CDR1 and CDR2 are SEHNR and FQNEAQ (reference sequence). The CDR3 sequence is 12 residues long. The CDR3 reads CASSLRQDTQYF. CDR3 in DNA: TGTGCCAGCAGCCTCCGACAAGATACGCAGTATTTT.

This clone has just a few counts. The chain combines TRBV11-2 with TRBJ2-1; D is unresolved. The CDR3 consists of 15 residues. Per the germline V gene, CDR1 is SGHAT and CDR2 is FQNNGV. Trimming took 5 bases from V and 0 from J, leaving 11 bases between them. The CDR3 protein is CASSENWSSYNEQFF. The CDR3 DNA is TGTGCCAGCAGCGAGAACTGGAGCTCCTACAATGAGCAGTTCTTC.

As regards this clone: The sample carries other DNA sequences with the same CDR3. V usage is TRBV28 and J usage is TRBJ2-2; D may be TRBD1 (6 bases). Trimming took off 5 bases at V and 2 bases at J, with 9 bases between the two ends. The CDR3 covers 14 residues. Germline V gives CDR1 MDHEN, CDR2 SYDVKM. The CDR3 DNA is TGTGCCAGCAGTCCGGGACAAAACACCGGGGAGCTGTTTTTT. The encoded protein is CASSPGQNTGELFF.

The chain has TRBV5-1 and TRBJ1-2, with TRBD1 matching 9 bases. CDR3 length: 16 amino acids. In germline, CDR1 is SGHRS, CDR2 YFSETQ. Trimming took 1 base from V and 2 from J; bases not matched to a gene: 6. The CDR3 reads CASSLFPQGANYGYTF. The CDR3 bases are TGCGCCAGCAGCTTGTTCCCACAGGGGGCGAACTATGGCTACACCTTC.

In its sample, this clone was seen a few times. J is TRBJ2-5 and V is TRBV25-1; 10 nucleotides align to TRBD2. The closer fit of TRBJ2-7 to the DNA end suggests the J call may be wrong. CDR1 and CDR2 (germline): MGHDK, SYGVNS. The CDR3 has 15 residues. The DNA for the CDR3 is TGTGCCAGCAGTGAAAGGGAGCGGGAGGGCTACGAGCAGTACTTC. This sequence encodes CASSEREREGYEQYF.

This clone has more than one count but fewer than ten. This CDR3 is also generated by other DNA sequences in the sample. The chain has TRBV7-2 and TRBJ2-7, with D perhaps matching TRBD1 (5 bases). Germline V gene data show CDR1 as SGHTA and CDR2 as FQGNSA. The V gene lost 1 base and the J gene lost 4 bases, with 8 bases spanning the gap. The CDR3 length is 13 residues. The CDR3 region is CASSLGGRYEQYF. CDR3 nucleotide sequence: TGTGCCAGCAGCTTAGGGGGCCGATACGAGCAGTACTTC.

This clone has only a few counts. The identical CDR3 is also encoded by other nucleotide sequences in the sample. CDR3 coding DNA: TGTGCCAGCAGTTTTTTGGGGAATCAGCCCCAGCATTTT. Residues: CASSFLGNQPQHF. The chain has TRBV28 and TRBJ1-5; D ambiguous. The CDR3 is 13 residues long. Germline loops: CDR1 MDHEN, CDR2 SYDVKM. V was clipped by 3 bases and J by 4 bases, with 7 bases between them.

The genes are TRBV23-1 and TRBJ1-5; 9 bases map to TRBD1. TRBV23-1 is assigned to the ORF class and has an uncertain function. V lost 3 bases and J lost 7; bases outside the gene matches: 7. The CDR3 contains 15 residues. The CDR3 loop is CASSHRDRGGQPQHF. The CDR3 DNA reads TGCGCCAGCAGTCACCGTGACAGGGGGGGACAGCCCCAGCATTTT.

This clone was seen only once. This chain uses TRBV9 with TRBJ2-7, with D tentatively TRBD2 (7 bases). Germline assignment: CDR1 SGDLS and CDR2 YYNGEE. Trimming pared 0 bases from V and 2 bases from J, leaving 12 bases between. CDR3 length equals 15 residues. The CDR3 DNA reads TGTGCCAGCAGCGTAGAGGGGGGGGCCCCCTACGAGCAGTACTTC. Translated: CASSVEGGAPYEQYF.

This clone was detected only a few times. Different DNA sequences within this sample yield the same CDR3. V gene TRBV5-6 combines with J gene TRBJ2-7; D perhaps matches TRBD1 (5 bases). Trimming stripped 2 bases from V and 4 bases from J, with 7 bases between. The germline V gene encodes CDR1 SGHDT and CDR2 YYEEEE. The CDR3 contains 12 residues. The CDR3 region is CASSFQGYEQYF. In nucleotides, the CDR3 is TGTGCCAGCAGCTTCCAGGGTTACGAGCAGTACTTC.

This clone has just a few counts. The chain joins TRBV11-2 to TRBJ2-3; tentative D call: TRBD2 (6 bases). Germline V gene data show CDR1 as SGHAT and CDR2 as FQNNGV. V lost 5 bases, J lost 6 bases, and 21 bases lay in between. This CDR3 has 16 residues. CDR3 in amino acids: CASSVSGSTSGDTQYF. The DNA for the CDR3 is TGTGCCAGCAGCGTCTCCGGGAGCACCTCCGGCGATACGCAGTATTTT.